The source of this T cell receptor (beta chain) is a study of human T cells and chemical hapten exposure. As to time point: patch test 2, 6 weeks after DPC sensitization. Treatment denoted: therapeutic diphenylcyclopropenone sensitization with weekly scalp DPC. Donation of samples came from alopecia patients who were 18 to 70 years old and suitable for DPC. MiXCR was run by TCRdb on the RACE reads, yielding one entry per CDR3 protein. Of 120,000 to 150,000 distinct CDR3 sequences in the sample, approximately 12% were seen once. This clonotype was counted only a few times. Sequencing was performed on whole blood, taken in connection with sensitization to the hapten diphenylcyclopropenone (DPC). The receptor's source is a woman in her forties or fifties with alopecia areata. Some clones in this sample may be carry-over from other donors' samples.

The CDR3 sequence is CASSTLAGGRSYEQYF. DNA for the CDR3: TGTGCCAGCAGCACCTTAGCGGGAGGGCGCTCCTACGAGCAGTACTTC. V usage is TRBV13 and J usage is TRBJ2-7, with 11 bases fitting TRBD2. The germline V gene has CDR1 PRHDT and CDR2 FYEKMQ (reference sequence). The length of the CDR3 is 16 residues. V shed 5 bases, J shed 0 bases, and the junction held 6 bases outside the gene matches.